The T cell receptor beta chain described here comes from a study of human T cells and chemical hapten exposure. Study-wide results and limits: In the PT1 data, expanded TCR counts showed a positive correlation with patch test score. Expanded TCRs grouped into significantly more large CDR3 similarity clusters than controls produced.

The time point was: pre-sensitization, week 0. Treatment indicated: therapeutic diphenylcyclopropenone sensitization with weekly scalp DPC. This clonotype was counted many times. Its specificity is unknown. Separate cDNA molecules received unique molecular identifiers, which the library attached to them. In the original processing: Some 100,000 TCRs per sample was the median, with a range of roughly 23,224 to 690,600. TCRdb processed the RACE reads anew with MiXCR; each CDR3 protein has one entry. These V and J calls derive from TCRdb rather than the authors' analysis. The table shows more than 300,000 distinct CDR3 sequences, with around 5.5% occurring only once. Germline CDR1 SGHAT, CDR2 FQNNGV. V gave up 2 bases and J gave up 2 bases, with 12 bases separating them. The CDR3 consists of 15 residues.

The sequence was obtained from a young woman with alopecia areata. Some clones in this sample may be carry-over from other donors' samples. The gene calls are TRBV11-2 and TRBJ2-5, with D possibly matching TRBD2 (5 bases). Sample: whole blood, taken in connection with sensitization to the hapten diphenylcyclopropenone (DPC). The CDR3, as DNA: TGTGCCAGCAGCTTACTAAGCGGTCCTCAAGAGACCCAGTACTTC. Amino acids: CASSLLSGPQETQYF.